The rows below give T cell receptor beta chains drawn from one sample of a study of CD8 T cells in ankylosing spondylitis. MiXCR, run by TCRdb on the 5' RACE reads, gives a single entry per CDR3 protein. Seen here are roughly 280,000 distinct CDR3 sequences, around 20% observed once, and the top ten hold 7.8%. Sequenced input: blood, either unsorted or a sorted T cell fraction (not recorded which). The receptors shown here come from a male donor with ankylosing spondylitis or in good health (not recorded which). Both conserved end residues are part of each CDR3. Each record gives: D gene, J gene, V gene, CDR3 length, CDR3 protein. A D gene is named only where the DNA matches it firmly.

>NA|TRBJ2-3|TRBV5-1|14
CASSLAGFTDTQYF
>TRBD2|TRBJ2-3|TRBV19|15
CATKQLAGTTDTQYF
>TRBD1|TRBJ1-2|TRBV4-2|16
CASSRETGTGVDGYTF
>NA|TRBJ2-2|TRBV15|16
CATSRDSGANTGELFF
>TRBD2|TRBJ2-2|TRBV12-3/TRBV12-4|13
CASSPGGSGELFF
>NA|TRBJ1-1|TRBV6-1|13
CASTIWGDREAFF
>NA|TRBJ1-5|TRBV10-3|13
CAIRAGVNQPQHF
>NA|TRBJ2-1|TRBV4-1|17
CASSQGLGERTYNEQFF
>NA|TRBJ1-1|TRBV12-3/TRBV12-4|14
CASSPFTQNTEAFF
>NA|TRBJ2-5|TRBV9|14
CASSRTDGLETQYF
>TRBD1|TRBJ1-1|TRBV28|13
CASSVDRGLGAFF
>TRBD2|TRBJ2-1|TRBV5-1|17
CASGPLGSGSSYNEQFF
>NA|TRBJ1-1|TRBV5-1|15
CASTTTGGAWTEAFF
>TRBD1|TRBJ2-2|TRBV20-1|15
CSARQTGRVSGELFF
>NA|TRBJ1-1|TRBV29-1|14
CSGGRLVGGTEAFF
>NA|TRBJ1-3|TRBV6-5|16
CASSLNRPSSGNTIYF
>NA|TRBJ2-4|TRBV9|14
CASSPGVTKNIQYF
>TRBD2|TRBJ2-3|TRBV5-1|18
CASSLATSGRTSTDTQYF
>NA|TRBJ1-1|TRBV29-1|12
CSVRGSRWVAFF
>TRBD1|TRBJ1-1|TRBV2|15
CASLLGRGQSSEAFF
>NA|TRBJ1-1|TRBV5-5|15
CASSFPGRKNTEAFF
>NA|TRBJ2-3|TRBV12-3/TRBV12-4|17
CASSPQKTRLSTDTQYF
>TRBD2|TRBJ2-3|TRBV20-1|15
CSARDPGLAGDTQYF
>NA|TRBJ2-1|TRBV5-5|15
CASSLEGRGNNEQFF
>NA|TRBJ2-1|TRBV12-3/TRBV12-4|15
CASSPPPGIRNEQFF
>TRBD2|TRBJ2-3|TRBV20-1|15
CSAPRASGATDTQYF
>NA|TRBJ2-5|TRBV5-1|13
CASRRQGSETQYF
>NA|TRBJ1-2|TRBV3-1|11
CASSSIYGCTF
>TRBD2|TRBJ2-3|TRBV7-2|15
CASSFGLAGADTQYF
>TRBD2|TRBJ2-2|TRBV20-1|17
CSAESTAGGPLGGELFF
>TRBD2|TRBJ2-1|TRBV12-3/TRBV12-4|15
CASSLGSGRAVEQFF